The 8 T cell receptor beta chains given below trace back to one sample, sequenced in a study of blood T cell repertoires in COVID-19. Assay: immunoSEQ multiplex PCR; the TCRdb copy retains only in-frame clones and omits some. The table lists approximately 300,000 clones, 70% to 90% of them singletons. Sequenced: PBMCs or T cells enriched from blood (not recorded which). Receptor source: a woman in her thirties who had recovered from COVID-19.

CDR3 in amino acids: CASSPPRGSYEQYF. The DNA for the CDR3 is TGTGCCAGCAGCCCCCCCCGGGGCTCCTACGAGCAGTACTTC. V usage is TRBV14 and J usage is TRBJ2-7; TRBD2 might be the D (5 bases). Germline lookup yields CDR1 SGHDN and CDR2 FVKESK. V was clipped by 4 bases and J by 0 bases, with 10 bases between them. The CDR3 loop spans 14 amino acids.

This clone turned up a few times. J is TRBJ2-1 and V is TRBV29-1, with D possibly being TRBD1 (5 bases). Trimming left V 7 bases short and J 10 bases short, with 14 bases between. This CDR3 region has 11 residues. CDR1 is SQVTM and CDR2 is ANQGSEA in the germline V gene. The CDR3 reads CSATGFFEQFF. CDR3 in DNA: TGCAGCGCCACAGGTTTTTTCGAGCAGTTCTTC.

The CDR3 here is CASSLGQGAGELFF. CDR3 nucleotide sequence: TGTGCCAGCAGCTTAGGGCAGGGGGCCGGGGAGCTGTTTTTT. The chain employs TRBV11-2 and TRBJ2-2; 7 bases match TRBD1. V shed 1 base, J shed 6 bases, and the junction held 2 bases outside the gene matches. From germline, CDR1 is SGHAT and CDR2 FQNNGV. This CDR3 is built from 14 residues. The complete variable domain, with remaining parts taken from reference TRBV11-2 and TRBJ2-2, reads EAGVAQSPRYKIIEKRQSVAFWCNPISGHATLYWYQQILGQGPKLLIQFQNNGVVDDSQLPKDRFSAERLKGVDSTLKIQPAKLEDSAVYLCASSLGQGAGELFFGEGSRLTVL.

The chain combines TRBV7-3 with TRBJ1-5; D remains ambiguous. V was shortened by 4 bases and J by 7 bases, with 8 bases between the two germline ends. The CDR3 extends over 12 amino acids. CDR1 and CDR2 (germline): SGHTA, FQGTGA. The CDR3 bases are TGTGCCAGCAGCTCGCCCGGGCAGCCCCAGCATTTT. It specifies CASSSPGQPQHF.

The gene calls are TRBV21-1 and TRBJ1-1; the table's D call, TRBD1, has no DNA check behind it. TRBV21-1 is deemed a pseudogene. This CDR3 region has 17 residues. CDR3 sequence: CASSNPTGLKRNTEAFF. The CDR3 DNA sequence: TGTGCCAGCAGCAACCCGACAGGGCTAAAAAGGAACACTGAAGCTTTCTTT.

This chain links TRBV24-1 with TRBJ2-3; 9 bases map to TRBD1. With V trimmed by 0 bases and J by 5 bases, 2 bases remained unmatched. The CDR3 covers 15 residues. The germline V gene encodes CDR1 KGHDR and CDR2 SFDVKD. The CDR3 loop is CATSDLHRGRDTQYF. The DNA of the CDR3 is TGTGCCACCAGTGATTTGCACAGGGGGCGAGATACGCAGTATTTT.

This clone was found once. The V gene is TRBV19, the J gene TRBJ1-3, with TRBD1 as a possible D gene (6 bases). V was shortened by 3 bases and J by 0 bases, with 12 bases between the two germline ends. The CDR3 has 16 residues. Germline V gives CDR1 LNHDA, CDR2 SQIVND (reference sequence). CDR3 sequence reads: CASSIWQGSSGNTIYF. The CDR3 nucleotides are TGTGCCAGTAGTATCTGGCAGGGGAGCTCTGGAAACACCATATATTTT.

This clone occurred many times. The CDR3 DNA follows: TGTGCCAGTAGTATAGGCGGAGGGTTAGAGACCCAGTACTTC. Translating it yields CASSIGGGLETQYF. The chain is built from TRBV19 and TRBJ2-5; TRBD2 might be the D (6 bases). This CDR3 is built from 14 residues. V shed 1 base and J shed 4 bases, with 10 bases lying between them. Germline V gives CDR1 LNHDA, CDR2 SQIVND (reference sequence).